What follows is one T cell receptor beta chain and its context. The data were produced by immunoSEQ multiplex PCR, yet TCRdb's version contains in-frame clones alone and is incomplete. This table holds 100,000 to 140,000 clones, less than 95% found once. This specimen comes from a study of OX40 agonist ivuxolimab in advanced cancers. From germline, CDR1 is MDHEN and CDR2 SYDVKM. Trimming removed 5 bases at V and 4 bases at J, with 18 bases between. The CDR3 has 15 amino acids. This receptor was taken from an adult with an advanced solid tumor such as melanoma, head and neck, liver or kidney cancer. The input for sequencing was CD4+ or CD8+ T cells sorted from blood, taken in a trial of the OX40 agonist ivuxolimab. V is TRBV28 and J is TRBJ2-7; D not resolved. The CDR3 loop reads CASSAPGLVDYEQYF. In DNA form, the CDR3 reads TGTGCCAGCAGTGCGCCGGGTCTAGTTGATTACGAGCAGTACTTC.